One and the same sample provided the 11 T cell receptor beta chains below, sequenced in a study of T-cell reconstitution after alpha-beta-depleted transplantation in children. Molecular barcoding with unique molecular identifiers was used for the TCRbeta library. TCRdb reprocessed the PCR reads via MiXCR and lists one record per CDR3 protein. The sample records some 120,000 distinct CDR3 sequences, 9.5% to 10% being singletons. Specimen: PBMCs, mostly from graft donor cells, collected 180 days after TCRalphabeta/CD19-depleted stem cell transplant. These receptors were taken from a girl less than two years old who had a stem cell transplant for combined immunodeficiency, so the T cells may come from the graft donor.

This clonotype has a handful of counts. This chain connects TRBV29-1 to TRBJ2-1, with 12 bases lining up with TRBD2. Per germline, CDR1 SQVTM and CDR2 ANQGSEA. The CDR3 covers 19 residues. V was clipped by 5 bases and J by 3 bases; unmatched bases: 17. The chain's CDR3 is CSVSSPSGREVDFYNEQFF. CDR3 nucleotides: TGCAGCGTTTCATCTCCTAGCGGGAGGGAGGTTGATTTCTACAATGAGCAGTTCTTC.

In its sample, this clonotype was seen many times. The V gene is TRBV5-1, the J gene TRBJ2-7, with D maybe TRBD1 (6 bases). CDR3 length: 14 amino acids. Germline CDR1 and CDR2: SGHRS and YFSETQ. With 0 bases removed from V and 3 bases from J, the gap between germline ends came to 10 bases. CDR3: CASSLADRVYEQYF. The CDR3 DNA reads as TGCGCCAGCAGCTTGGCGGACAGAGTCTACGAGCAGTACTTC.

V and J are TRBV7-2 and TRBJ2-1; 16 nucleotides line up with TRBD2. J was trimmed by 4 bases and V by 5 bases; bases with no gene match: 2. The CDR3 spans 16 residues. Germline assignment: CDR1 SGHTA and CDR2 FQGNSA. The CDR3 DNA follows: TGTGCCAGCAGCCGGGGACTAGCGGGAGGGTACAATGAGCAGTTCTTC. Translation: CASSRGLAGGYNEQFF.

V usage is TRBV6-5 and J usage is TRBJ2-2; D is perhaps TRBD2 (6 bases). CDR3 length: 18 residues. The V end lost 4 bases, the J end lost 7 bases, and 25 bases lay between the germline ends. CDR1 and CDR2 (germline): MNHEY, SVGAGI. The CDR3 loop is CASSSPPFFGSIGGELFF. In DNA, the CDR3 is TGTGCCAGCAGTTCCCCCCCCTTCTTCGGGAGCATCGGCGGGGAGCTGTTTTTT.

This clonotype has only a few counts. CDR3 nucleotide sequence: TGCAGTGCTAGAGACTGGGCAGGGGCAGATACGCAGTATTTT. Translation gives CSARDWAGADTQYF. The V call is TRBV20-1, the J call TRBJ2-3; perhaps TRBD1 as D (6 bases). Trimming left V 0 bases short and J 4 bases short, with 11 bases between. CDR1 and CDR2 (germline): DFQATT, SNEGSKA (reference sequence). This CDR3 spans 14 amino acids.

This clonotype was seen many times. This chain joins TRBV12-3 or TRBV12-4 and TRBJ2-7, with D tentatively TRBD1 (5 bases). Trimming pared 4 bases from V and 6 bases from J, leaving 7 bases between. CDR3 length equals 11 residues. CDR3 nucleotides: TGTGCCAGCAGTTCAAGGGGCGAGCAGTACTTC. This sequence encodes CASSSRGEQYF.

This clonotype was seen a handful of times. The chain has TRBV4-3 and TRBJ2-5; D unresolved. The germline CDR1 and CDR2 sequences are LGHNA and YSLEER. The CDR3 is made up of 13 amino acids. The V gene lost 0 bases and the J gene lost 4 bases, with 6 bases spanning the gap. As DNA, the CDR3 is TGCGCCAGCAGCCAAGAGGGTACAGAGACCCAGTACTTC. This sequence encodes CASSQEGTETQYF.

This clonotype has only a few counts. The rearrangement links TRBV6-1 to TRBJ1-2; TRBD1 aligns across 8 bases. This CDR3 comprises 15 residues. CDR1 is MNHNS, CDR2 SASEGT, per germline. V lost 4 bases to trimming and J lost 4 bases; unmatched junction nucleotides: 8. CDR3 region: CASSGRGPNLYGYTF. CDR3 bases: TGTGCCAGCAGTGGCAGGGGGCCGAACCTCTATGGCTACACCTTC.

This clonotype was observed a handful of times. The CDR3 reads CASSLGQGEKLFF. The CDR3 nucleotides read TGTGCCAGCAGCCTGGGACAAGGGGAAAAACTGTTTTTT. The rearrangement uses TRBV7-2 and TRBJ1-4; D is perhaps TRBD1 (6 bases). V was shortened by 5 bases and J by 8 bases, with 12 bases between the two germline ends. The CDR3 spans 13 residues. Germline CDR1 SGHTA, CDR2 FQGNSA.

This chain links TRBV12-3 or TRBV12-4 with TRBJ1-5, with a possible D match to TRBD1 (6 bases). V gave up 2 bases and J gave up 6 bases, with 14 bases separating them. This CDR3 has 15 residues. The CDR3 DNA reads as TGTGCCAGCAGTTTAAGAGGGGGTAACCTTCAGCCCCAGCATTTT. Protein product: CASSLRGGNLQPQHF.

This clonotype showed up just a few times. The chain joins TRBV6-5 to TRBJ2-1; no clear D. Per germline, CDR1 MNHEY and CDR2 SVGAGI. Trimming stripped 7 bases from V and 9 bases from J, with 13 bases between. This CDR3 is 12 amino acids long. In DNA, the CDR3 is TGTGCCAGCAAATCTTACTCGGGTGAGCAGTTCTTC. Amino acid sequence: CASKSYSGEQFF.